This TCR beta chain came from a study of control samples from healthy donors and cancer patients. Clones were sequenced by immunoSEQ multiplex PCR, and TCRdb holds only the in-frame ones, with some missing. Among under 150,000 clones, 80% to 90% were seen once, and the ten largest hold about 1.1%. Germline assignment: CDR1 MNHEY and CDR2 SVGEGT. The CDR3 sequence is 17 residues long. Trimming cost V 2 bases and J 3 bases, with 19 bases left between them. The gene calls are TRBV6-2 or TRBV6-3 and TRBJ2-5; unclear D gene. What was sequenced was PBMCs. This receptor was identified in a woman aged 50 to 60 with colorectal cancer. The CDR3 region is CASSYVPWSTLEETQYF. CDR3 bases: TGTGCCAGCAGTTACGTGCCCTGGAGCACCCTGGAAGAGACCCAGTACTTC.